Described below is a single T cell receptor (beta chain) sequence and its context. What it binds is unknown. This CDR3 comprises 15 residues. Germline-derived CDR1 and CDR2 are SGHTA and FQGNSA. Unmatched junction bases numbered 5, after V lost 4 bases and J lost 0 bases. The data belong to a study of cytomegalovirus exposure and HLA in healthy donors. Study in general: Previous work identified around 120 million unique TCR beta sequences from about 200 million T cells. Of several hundred genotyped donors, 75% to 90% grouped in the Caucasian-associated ancestry cluster. Points from the study as a whole: Accounts indicate the classifier identified cytomegalovirus status with strong specificity and sensitivity.

The PCR was carried out with 60 Vbeta primers and 13 Jbeta primers. The authors' processing: Later reanalysis found around 84 million unique TCR beta chains, about 11 million of them shared. Profiled with immunoSEQ multiplex PCR; TCRdb holds only in-frame clones, not every one. The V and J calls and clone size were taken over from that table, and D and trimming were inferred from the DNA. This sample has 95,000 to 150,000 clones, with approximately 72% found just once. The origin of this receptor is a woman aged 35 to 49 in good health and CMV-seropositive. The J gene is TRBJ2-7, the V gene TRBV7-2; 8 bases match TRBD1. Sequencing was carried out using PBMCs. The CDR3 region has the DNA TGTGCCAGCAGCTCCACAGGGGGTAGCTCCTACGAGCAGTACTTC. Translating it yields CASSSTGGSSYEQYF.